These 24 T cell receptor beta chains originate from one sample sequenced in a study of blood T cell repertoires in COVID-19. The data were produced by immunoSEQ multiplex PCR, yet TCRdb's version contains in-frame clones alone and is incomplete. The sample gives around 430,000 clones, 70% to 90% of which show up once; 10% to 15% is in the top ten. Sequencing used peripheral blood. The receptors were sampled from a woman aged 45-65 years with COVID-19, enrolled during active disease.

The chain links TRBV30 to TRBJ2-1, with D possibly TRBD2 on 6 matching bases. The V gene's germline CDR1 is GTSNPN and CDR2 SVGIG (reference sequence). This CDR3 contains 16 residues. V gave up 3 bases and J gave up 5 bases, with 20 bases separating them. The CDR3 nucleotides are TGTGCCTGGAGACCCTGGGGTGGCGGGGCTAACAATGAGCAGTTCTTC. Translated, it gives CAWRPWGGGANNEQFF.

This chain connects TRBV6-5 to TRBJ1-1; the D gene is possibly TRBD1 (6 bases). Germline V lookup: CDR1 MNHEY, CDR2 SVGAGI. The CDR3 sequence is 12 residues long. V lost 6 bases and J 6 bases, leaving 11 bases between the germline ends. CDR3 DNA: TGTGCCAGCAGCCGCGGACAGTCTGAAGCTTTCTTT. This translates into CASSRGQSEAFF.

V and J are TRBV6-5 and TRBJ1-2; 11 bases map to TRBD1. Germline V gene sequence: CDR1 MNHEY, CDR2 SVGAGI. The CDR3 is 15 residues long. V was clipped by 5 bases and J by 5 bases; unmatched bases: 7. CDR3 residues: CASSRGQGAMYGYTF. As DNA, the CDR3 is TGTGCCAGCAGTCGAGGACAGGGGGCGATGTATGGCTACACCTTC.

The chain couples TRBV9 to TRBJ1-3; 7 bases are a match to TRBD1. V shed 3 bases, J shed 0 bases, and the junction held 6 bases outside the gene matches. Germline CDR1 SGDLS, CDR2 YYNGEE. This CDR3 is 16 amino acids long. This chain's CDR3 is CASSAGTAISGNTIYF. The CDR3 nucleotides read TGTGCCAGCAGCGCTGGGACAGCGATCTCTGGAAACACCATATATTTT.

The chain combines TRBV7-6 with TRBJ2-5; D is undetermined. There are 15 residues in the CDR3. Trimming cost V 0 bases and J 2 bases, with 10 bases left between them. Germline CDR1 SGHVS, CDR2 FNYEAQ. DNA of the CDR3: TGTGCCAGCAGCTTAGCGAGCACGGTACAAGAGACCCAGTACTTC. Protein sequence: CASSLASTVQETQYF.

The V and J genes are TRBV6-5 and TRBJ1-1, with 11 bases matching TRBD1. With 7 bases clipped from V and 1 base from J, the junction kept 5 bases outside the gene matches. This CDR3 has 15 amino acids. The germline gives CDR1 MNHEY, CDR2 SVGAGI. CDR3 DNA: TGTGCCAGCACCGGGACAGGGGGTACGAACACTGAAGCTTTCTTT. Protein product: CASTGTGGTNTEAFF.

The gene calls are TRBV6-5 and TRBJ1-4, with 8 bases that match TRBD1. Per the germline V gene, CDR1 is MNHEY and CDR2 is SVGAGI. V trimming: 4 bases; J trimming: 11 bases; junction bases outside the gene matches: 9. The CDR3 has 14 residues. The CDR3 DNA follows: TGTGCCAGCAGTTCGGGACAGGTCGGGTCTAAACTGTTTTTT. Translated, it gives CASSSGQVGSKLFF.

In its sample, this clone was seen once. This chain joins TRBV4-2 and TRBJ2-1, with TRBD2 matching over 11 bases. Per germline, CDR1 LGHNA and CDR2 YNFKEQ. V lost 7 bases to trimming and J lost 7 bases; unmatched junction nucleotides: 3. This CDR3 is 13 amino acids long. CDR3 residues: CASTSGGLNEQFF. The DNA for the CDR3 is TGTGCCAGCACTAGCGGGGGGTTAAATGAGCAGTTCTTC.

This sequence joins TRBV4-1 and TRBJ1-2, with 8 bases identical to TRBD1. CDR1 and CDR2 from the germline V gene are MGHRA and YSYEKL. V was clipped by 4 bases and J by 4 bases; unmatched bases: 5. This CDR3 comprises 14 residues. CDR3 sequence reads: CASSRGQGIYGYTF. In DNA, the CDR3 is TGCGCCAGCAGCCGCGGACAGGGAATCTATGGCTACACCTTC.

The V gene is TRBV19, the J gene TRBJ1-6; a weak D match, TRBD1 (5 bases). V was shortened by 5 bases and J by 13 bases, with 21 bases between the two germline ends. CDR1 is LNHDA, CDR2 SQIVND, per germline (reference sequence). This CDR3 is 15 amino acids long. The CDR3, as DNA: TGTGCCAGTAGTCCAGGACGTGGGGCCCTTTCGCCCCTCCACTTT. Translated: CASSPGRGALSPLHF.

The V and J genes are TRBV29-1 and TRBJ2-7; D uncertain. The V gene lost 0 bases and the J gene lost 2 bases, with 5 bases spanning the gap. The germline V gene has CDR1 SQVTM and CDR2 ANQGSEA. The CDR3 runs 12 residues. The DNA for the CDR3 is TGCAGCGTTGAAGACACAACCTACGAGCAGTACTTC. It is translated as CSVEDTTYEQYF.

This chain connects TRBV7-2 to TRBJ2-7, with 10 positions matching TRBD1. CDR1 and CDR2 from the germline V gene are SGHTA and FQGNSA. The CDR3 consists of 13 residues. The V segment lost 5 bases and the J segment 6 bases; nucleotides outside the gene matches: 4. This chain's CDR3 is CASSGGTGVEQYF. CDR3 bases: TGTGCCAGCAGCGGGGGGACAGGGGTCGAGCAGTACTTC. The full variable domain, completed using reference TRBV7-2 and TRBJ2-7, is GAGVSQSPSNKVTEKGKDVELRCDPISGHTALYWYRQSLGQGLEFLIYFQGNSAPDKSGLPSDRFSAERTGGSVSTLTIQRTQQEDSAVYLCASSGGTGVEQYFGPGTRLTVT.

This chain connects TRBV4-1 to TRBJ1-2; TRBD1 aligns across 8 bases. CDR3 length: 18 residues. V was pared by 2 bases and J by 4 bases, with 15 bases of the junction left unmatched. CDR1 and CDR2 (germline): MGHRA, YSYEKL. The CDR3 loop is CASSQHGGAGGELYGYTF. CDR3 sequence (DNA): TGCGCCAGCAGCCAACACGGTGGGGCAGGGGGCGAACTCTATGGCTACACCTTC.

This chain links TRBV9 with TRBJ1-2; D not certain. Germline CDR1 SGDLS, CDR2 YYNGEE. The V and J ends lost 2 bases and 1 base respectively, with 9 bases between them. The CDR3 is 14 residues long. The CDR3 DNA reads as TGTGCCAGCAGCGTGGCCCGGGGTAACTATGGCTACACCTTC. This encodes CASSVARGNYGYTF.

The rearrangement uses TRBV6-5 and TRBJ1-5; 10 nucleotides line up with TRBD1. In germline, CDR1 is MNHEY, CDR2 SVGAGI. This CDR3 has 15 residues. V lost 6 bases to trimming and J lost 6 bases; unmatched junction nucleotides: 8. This chain's CDR3 is CASRGDRGESQPQHF. DNA of the CDR3: TGTGCCAGCAGGGGGGACAGGGGAGAGAGTCAGCCCCAGCATTTT.

This CDR3 is CSASKRGAGFF. CDR3 bases: TGCAGTGCTAGTAAGCGGGGGGCCGGGTTCTTC. The rearrangement links TRBV20-1 to TRBJ2-1; 9 bases agree with TRBD2. CDR1 is DFQATT and CDR2 is SNEGSKA in the germline V gene (reference sequence). After removal of 3 bases from V and 15 bases from J, the junction contained 6 bases not matched to a gene. The CDR3 is 11 residues long.

The rearrangement links TRBV7-9 to TRBJ2-2; TRBD1 matches at 7 bases. Germline trimming cut 6 bases from V and 5 bases from J; bases unmatched to any gene: 9. This CDR3 comprises 15 residues. Germline V lookup: CDR1 SEHNR, CDR2 FQNEAQ (reference sequence). The CDR3 region has the DNA TGTGCCAGCAGTTCCGACAGGGTAGGGACCGGGGAGCTGTTTTTT. Protein sequence: CASSSDRVGTGELFF.

The gene calls are TRBV5-1 and TRBJ2-1, with TRBD2 identical over 12 bases. Germline CDR1 and CDR2: SGHRS and YFSETQ. The ends lost 1 base at V and 5 bases at J; junction bases unmatched: 1. CDR3 length: 15 amino acids. For the CDR3, the DNA is TGCGCCAGCAGCTTGACTAGCGGGGGGCACAATGAGCAGTTCTTC. This encodes CASSLTSGGHNEQFF.

Written as DNA, the CDR3 is TGTGCCAGCAGCCCCGGGACAGGGAGCGGCTACACCTTC. Its protein product is CASSPGTGSGYTF. This rearrangement joins TRBV7-8 to TRBJ1-2; 9 nucleotides agree with TRBD1. This CDR3 has 13 amino acids. Germline lookup yields CDR1 SGHVS and CDR2 FQNEAQ. The V segment lost 5 bases and the J segment 8 bases; nucleotides outside the gene matches: 6.

Comments on this clone: An end of the junction does not agree with germline; a read error may underlie this. The chain joins TRBV18 to TRBJ1-1; D not resolved. The CDR3 is 13 amino acids. The germline V gene encodes CDR1 KGHSH and CDR2 LQKENI. DNA for the CDR3: TGTGCCAGCTCACCTCAAGAAGCCACCGAGGGCGTCTTT. Translation gives CASSPQEATEGVF.

This sequence joins TRBV12-3 or TRBV12-4 and TRBJ2-7; 7 nucleotides align to TRBD2. The V segment lost 7 bases and the J segment 6 bases; nucleotides outside the gene matches: 9. There are 13 residues in the CDR3. CDR3 bases: TGTGCCAGCACCCTATCCACGGGAGGCGAGCAGTACTTC. As protein: CASTLSTGGEQYF.

This clone was picked up a small number of times. V and J are TRBV3-1 (or the pseudogene TRBV3-2) and TRBJ1-5, with 7 bases identical to TRBD1. V shed 5 bases and J 6 bases; nucleotides not matched to a gene: 10. Germline V CDR1 and CDR2: LGHDT, YNNKEL (reference sequence). The CDR3 covers 15 residues. The CDR3 reads CASSGKSGGSQPQHF. The DNA for the CDR3 is TGTGCCAGCAGCGGAAAATCAGGGGGAAGTCAGCCCCAGCATTTT.

The rearrangement links TRBV29-1 to TRBJ1-4; TRBD1 is a possible D gene (5 bases). Trimming shortened V by 6 bases and J by 3 bases, and 14 bases separated the two germline ends. Per the germline V gene, CDR1 is SQVTM and CDR2 is ANQGSEA. This CDR3 comprises 14 residues. In DNA form, the CDR3 reads TGCAGCGTCGCCTTAGGGGTTCCTAATGAAAAACTGTTTTTT. Protein: CSVALGVPNEKLFF.

This chain uses TRBV9 with TRBJ1-2; tentatively, D is TRBD1 (5 bases). Germline V gives CDR1 SGDLS, CDR2 YYNGEE. The V gene lost 1 base and the J gene lost 6 bases, with 10 bases spanning the gap. The CDR3 extends over 13 amino acids. DNA for the CDR3: TGTGCCAGCAGCGTAATCCAGGGTGATGGCTACACCTTC. Translation: CASSVIQGDGYTF.